A single sample gave rise to the 13 T cell receptor beta chains below, sequenced in a study of T cell responses to AZD1222 COVID-19 vaccine. The repertoire was sequenced with immunoSEQ multiplex PCR; TCRdb's copy has only in-frame clones and lacks some. Of 160,000 or so clones in the sample, approximately 88% are singletons; the top ten hold 1.5% to 2%. Sample: peripheral blood, taken on day 0 of AZD1222 vaccination. These receptors all come from an adult in good health.

The chain carries TRBV28 and TRBJ1-2; 8 nucleotides line up with TRBD1. This CDR3 contains 13 residues. Germline CDR1 reads MDHEN; CDR2 reads SYDVKM. The ends lost 5 bases at V and 8 bases at J; junction bases unmatched: 7. This chain's CDR3 is CASSITGGGGYTF. CDR3 nucleotides: TGTGCCAGCAGTATCACAGGGGGAGGGGGCTACACCTTC.

This clone is a singleton in its sample. This rearrangement joins TRBV2 to TRBJ2-6, with 11 bases identical to TRBD2. Germline V CDR1 and CDR2: SNHLY, FYNNEI. The CDR3 runs to 20 residues. The trim removed 10 bases at V and 0 bases at J, leaving 17 bases unmatched. CDR3 sequence (DNA): TGTGCCACCTTGGGCCCTATGTTTGGGACTAGCGGCTCTGGGGCCAACGTCCTGACTTTC. It yields the protein CATLGPMFGTSGSGANVLTF.

This sequence joins TRBV7-3 and TRBJ2-2; 7 positions agree with TRBD2. The CDR3 consists of 14 residues. Trimming at V came to 11 bases and at J to 3 bases, leaving 9 bases not matched to a gene. Germline V lookup: CDR1 SGHTA, CDR2 FQGTGA. DNA of the CDR3: TGTGCCTGCCGGCGGGGGAGGGACACCGGGGAGCTGTTTTTT. It specifies CACRRGRDTGELFF.

J is TRBJ2-2 and V is TRBV9; D tentatively reads TRBD1 or TRBD2 (6 bases each). Germline values: CDR1 SGDLS, CDR2 YYNGEE. This CDR3 has 17 residues. V lost 0 bases and J 6 bases, leaving 18 bases between the germline ends. Here the CDR3 DNA reads TGTGCCAGCAGCGTAGGATGGGGGGCAGAGCTCGCCGGGGAGCTGTTTTTT. Translating it yields CASSVGWGAELAGELFF.

V is TRBV13 and J is TRBJ1-1; no clear D. V was cut by 8 bases and J by 0 bases, with 7 bases left in between. The germline V gene has CDR1 PRHDT and CDR2 FYEKMQ (reference sequence). The CDR3 covers 12 residues. The CDR3 is CASRKLNTEAFF. The CDR3 region has the DNA TGTGCCAGCCGTAAGTTGAACACTGAAGCTTTCTTT.

The gene calls are TRBV29-1 and TRBJ1-5, with TRBD1 as a possible D gene (5 bases). There are 11 residues in the CDR3. V lost 4 bases, J lost 5 bases, and 6 bases lay in between. Germline CDR1 and CDR2: SQVTM and ANQGSEA. The CDR3 reads CSVGGDQPQHF. CDR3 in DNA: TGCAGCGTTGGAGGGGATCAGCCCCAGCATTTT. Full variable domain (remainder filled in from reference TRBV29-1 and TRBJ1-5): SAVISQKPSRDICQRGTSLTIQCQVDSQVTMMFWYRQQPGQSLTLIATANQGSEATYESGFVIDKFPISRPNLTFSTLTVSNMSPEDSSIYLCSVGGDQPQHFGDGTRLSIL.

The table lists this clone with a few counts. This rearrangement joins TRBV5-4 to TRBJ2-7, with no clear D. The CDR3 has 13 residues. V lost 4 bases to trimming and J lost 1 base, with 9 bases between them. Per the germline V gene, CDR1 is SGHNT and CDR2 is YYREEE (reference sequence). In DNA form, the CDR3 reads TGTGCCAGCAGCCAAGACCTATCCTACGAGCAGTACTTC. Its translation: CASSQDLSYEQYF.

The V call is TRBV11-3, the J call TRBJ2-1, with D perhaps matching TRBD2 (6 bases). Germline CDR1 is SGHNT and CDR2 is YENEEA. The CDR3 contains 16 residues. V was shortened by 0 bases and J by 2 bases, with 11 bases between the two germline ends. This CDR3 reads CASSLEQRAPYNEQFF. CDR3 DNA: TGTGCCAGCAGCTTAGAGCAGCGGGCCCCCTACAATGAGCAGTTCTTC. The variable domain in full, completed from reference TRBV11-3 and TRBJ2-1, reads EAGVVQSPRYKIIEKKQPVAFWCNPISGHNTLYWYLQNLGQGPELLIRYENEEAVDDSQLPKDRFSAERLKGVDSTLKIQPAELGDSAVYLCASSLEQRAPYNEQFFGPGTRLTVL.

The V call is TRBV10-3, the J call TRBJ2-5, with a tentative D call TRBD2 (5 bases). Trimming shortened V by 6 bases and J by 5 bases, and 16 bases separated the two germline ends. CDR3 length: 14 residues. Germline loops: CDR1 ENHRY, CDR2 SYGVKD. The CDR3 nucleotides read TGTGCCATCAGGACGGACTCTTCGGGGGAGACCCAGTACTTC. Translated, it gives CAIRTDSSGETQYF.

The chain is built from TRBV11-3 and TRBJ2-5; weak D call: TRBD1 (5 bases). In germline, CDR1 is SGHNT, CDR2 YENEEA. Trimming cost V 3 bases and J 5 bases, with 10 bases left between them. The CDR3 consists of 13 residues. The CDR3 spells CASSFRVLETQYF. CDR3 coding DNA: TGTGCCAGCAGCTTCAGGGTACTCGAGACCCAGTACTTC.

The genes are TRBV28 and TRBJ1-2; no definite D call. Trimming took 4 bases from V and 4 from J, leaving 10 bases between them. The CDR3 length is 13 residues. The germline V gene has CDR1 MDHEN and CDR2 SYDVKM. The CDR3 DNA follows: TGTGCCAGCAGTTCTACGTCCCGCTATGGCTACACCTTC. Translating gives CASSSTSRYGYTF.

The chain carries TRBV9 and TRBJ2-1; the D is unclear. Per germline, CDR1 SGDLS and CDR2 YYNGEE. The ends were cut back, 0 bases at V and 9 bases at J, with 16 bases in the middle. The CDR3 spans 15 residues. As DNA, the CDR3 is TGTGCCAGCAGCGTAGTAAAGAAGGGTGACGGTGAGCAGTTCTTC. Translating gives CASSVVKKGDGEQFF. Full variable domain (remainder filled in from reference TRBV9 and TRBJ2-1): DSGVTQTPKHLITATGQRVTLRCSPRSGDLSVYWYQQSLDQGLQFLIQYYNGEERAKGNILERFSAQQFPDLHSELNLSSLELGDSALYFCASSVVKKGDGEQFFGPGTRLTVL.

The chain carries TRBV28 and TRBJ2-1; 9 bases agree with TRBD2. V shed 5 bases and J 6 bases; nucleotides not matched to a gene: 5. In germline, CDR1 is MDHEN, CDR2 SYDVKM. The CDR3 runs to 14 residues. The CDR3 protein is CASSRSGRSNEQFF. CDR3 DNA: TGTGCCAGCAGTCGTAGCGGGAGATCCAATGAGCAGTTCTTC.